This TCR beta chain was retrieved from a study of T cells in women clearing cervical HPV infection. The study, taken as a whole, reports: Cases carried less TRBV6-7 than controls: about 0.1% versus 0.15%. Richness differences could reflect unmeasured T-cell content per sample. CIN3+ cases had significantly higher TCR richness than controls; evenness did not differ.

Details on this clone: As yet, its antigen is unknown. The CDR3 is cut off 3 residues early in the read; its end comes from the germline J gene.

After removal of 1 base from V and 3 bases from J, the junction contained 0 bases not matched to a gene. Germline-derived CDR1 and CDR2 are SGHTA and FQGNSA. The CDR3 runs to 15 residues. Here immunoSEQ multiplex PCR was the method, and the copy in TCRdb shows in-frame clones only, minus some. The sample's table shows some 30,000 clones. HPV was found by MY09/MY11 PCR and dot-blot genotyping. The sample comprised blood buffy coat. J is TRBJ2-1 and V is TRBV7-2, with 10 bases matching TRBD2. The TCR comes from a woman aged 18-70 years with a cervical HPV16 infection that either progressed to CIN3+ or cleared (not recorded which). Here the CDR3 reads CASSLGLAGYNEQFF. Incomplete CDR3 DNA: TGTGCCAGCAGCTTAGGACTAGCGGGCTACAATGAG.